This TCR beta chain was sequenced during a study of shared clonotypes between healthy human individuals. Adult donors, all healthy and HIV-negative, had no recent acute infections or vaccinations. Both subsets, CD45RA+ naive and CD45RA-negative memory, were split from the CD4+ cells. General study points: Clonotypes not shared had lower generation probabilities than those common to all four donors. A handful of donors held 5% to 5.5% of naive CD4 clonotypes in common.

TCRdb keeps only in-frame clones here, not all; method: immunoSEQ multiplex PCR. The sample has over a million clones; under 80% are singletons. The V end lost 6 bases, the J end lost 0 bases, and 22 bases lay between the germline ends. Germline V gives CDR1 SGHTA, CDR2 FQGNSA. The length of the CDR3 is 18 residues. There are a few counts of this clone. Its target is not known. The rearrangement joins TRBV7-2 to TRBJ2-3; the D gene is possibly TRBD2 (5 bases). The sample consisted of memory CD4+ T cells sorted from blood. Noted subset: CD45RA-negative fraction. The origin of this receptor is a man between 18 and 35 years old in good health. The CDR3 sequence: CASRLLRAAAYSTDTQYF. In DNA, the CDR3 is TGTGCCAGCAGGTTATTACGGGCAGCGGCCTATAGCACAGATACGCAGTATTTT.